A selection of T cell receptor beta chains follows, all from one sample in a study of identical twins. TCRdb re-called the 5' RACE reads through MiXCR, storing one row per CDR3 protein. The repertoire consists of about 550,000 distinct CDR3 sequences, with 20% to 25% occurring once and the leading ten covering 0.45% to 0.5%. The same sample was also used in a study of yellow fever vaccine responses in identical twins.

The specimen sequenced was CD4+ T cells sorted from blood. The receptor set was obtained from a young woman in good health. CDR3s include the opening cysteine and the closing phenylalanine or tryptophan. Each record gives: clone size, CDR3 length, V gene, D gene, J gene, CDR3 DNA, CDR3 protein. A D gene is named only where the DNA matches it firmly. Part of the rows lack a size; the others show once, few, many or a class for expanded clones.

NA,12,TRBV2,NA,TRBJ2-2,TGTGCCAGCAGTGTTTTCACCGGGGAGCTGTTTTTT,CASSVFTGELFF
few,16,TRBV4-1,NA,TRBJ1-2,TGCGCCAGCAGCCAAGGCCCCCAAAAAGGAGGCTATGGCTACACCTTC,CASSQGPQKGGYGYTF
NA,14,TRBV12-3/TRBV12-4,NA,TRBJ2-7,TGTGCCAGCAGTTCCCCCCGCCGGCACTACGAGCAGTACTTC,CASSSPRRHYEQYF
NA,17,TRBV4-1,NA,TRBJ2-7,TGCGCCAGCAGCCCCTTCACGGGGACGGAAGGAGGGTACGAGCAGTACTTC,CASSPFTGTEGGYEQYF
few,11,TRBV19,NA,TRBJ1-2,TGTGCCAGCAGACAGGAGGTTGGCTACACCTTC,CASRQEVGYTF
few,15,TRBV7-2,NA,TRBJ2-1,TGTGCCAGCAGCTTAGGGTCAGTCTCCTACAATGAGCAGTTCTTC,CASSLGSVSYNEQFF
NA,15,TRBV29-1,TRBD2,TRBJ2-1,TGCAGCGCTAAGACTAGCGGGAGGGAAAACAATGAGCAGTTCTTC,CSAKTSGRENNEQFF
NA,14,TRBV2,NA,TRBJ2-3,TGTGCCAGCATTTGGCGGGAAAAGACAGATACGCAGTATTTT,CASIWREKTDTQYF
few,16,TRBV4-1,TRBD2,TRBJ2-7,TGCGCCAGCAGCTCCACCCCGACTAGCTTTGGGTACGAGCAGTACTTC,CASSSTPTSFGYEQYF
NA,13,TRBV12-3/TRBV12-4,TRBD2,TRBJ2-7,TGTGCCAGCAAAAGACTAGCGGGGGTCGAGCAGTACTTC,CASKRLAGVEQYF
NA,14,TRBV3-1,NA,TRBJ1-1,TGTGCCAGCAGCCAAGGACTCAGAGTGACTGAAGCTTTCTTT,CASSQGLRVTEAFF
NA,14,TRBV7-7,NA,TRBJ2-2,TGTGCCAGCAGCTTAGCGCGATCTACCGGGGAGCTGTTTTTT,CASSLARSTGELFF
few,14,TRBV15,NA,TRBJ2-1,TGTGCCACCAGCAGAGATGCGGGTCCCTTTGAGCAGTTCTTC,CATSRDAGPFEQFF
many,13,TRBV12-3/TRBV12-4,NA,TRBJ2-2,TGTGCCAGCAGCTCAGACAGGACCGGGGAGCTGTTTTTT,CASSSDRTGELFF
NA,17,TRBV20-1,TRBD2,TRBJ2-2,TGCAGTGCTAGAGATCTCCAGCGGGGATCGAACACCGGGGAGCTGTTTTTT,CSARDLQRGSNTGELFF